The clone carrying this TCR beta chain has just one count. These data come from a study of blood T cell repertoires in COVID-19. Across the study: From the United States, Italy and Spain came samples of acute and convalescent COVID-19.

Trimming removed 6 bases from V and 4 bases from J, with 15 bases in between. Germline-derived CDR1 and CDR2 are SNHLY and FYNNEI. The CDR3 is made up of 14 amino acids. Using immunoSEQ multiplex PCR, the repertoire was profiled, and TCRdb retains in-frame clones only, with some absent. The data contain around 120,000 clones, roughly 90% of them singletons. The sequenced sample consisted of peripheral blood. V and J are TRBV2 and TRBJ1-2; TRBD1 is a possible D gene (5 bases). This TCR was recovered from a human donor in a cohort sampled during active COVID-19. The DNA for the CDR3 is TGTGCCAGCAGGGGGGGGATCATTACCTATGGCTACACCTTC. Translation: CASRGGIITYGYTF.